This T cell receptor (delta chain) came from a study of human gamma delta and Vdelta1 T cells. In the case of this clone: The antigen is undetermined.

Trimming took 7 bases from V and 0 from J, leaving 15 bases between them. Germline V gene data show CDR1 as TSWWSYY and CDR2 as QGS. This CDR3 region has 14 residues. With CATT, TCRdb re-called clones from the PCR reads. The data show over 10,000 delta-chain clones, 40% to 60% seen once. The study's findings and limits: Acute myeloid leukemia was reportedly broadly targeted by polyclonal Delta One T cells.

This TCR was sampled from a human donor in good health. The chain couples TRDV1 to TRDJ4, with a tentative D call TRDD3 (5 bases). Sequencing was done on a sample of Vdelta1 gamma-delta T cells from blood grown in culture (DOT cells). CDR3 residues: CALAARGSARPLIF. The CDR3 DNA reads as TGTGCTCTTGCCGCCCGGGGGTCAGCCAGACCCCTGATCTTT.